This T cell receptor (beta chain) was found in a study of regulatory dendritic cells for organ transplantation. Data came from immunoSEQ multiplex PCR; TCRdb stores just in-frame clones and leaves some out. The table has about 11,000 clones, over 70% seen once; the top ten hold roughly 2.6%. This clone has more than one count but fewer than ten. Its antigen is undetermined. Sorted subsets were CFSE-labeled and cultured less than six days with allogeneic dendritic cells. CDR3 size: 15 residues. CDR1 and CDR2 from the germline V gene are MNHEY and SVGAGI. Trimming took off 0 bases at V and 3 bases at J, with 11 bases between the two ends.

The J gene is TRBJ1-2, the V gene TRBV6-5; a weak D match, TRBD1 (6 bases). Sequencing was done on a sample of memory CD4+ T cells from blood cultured with regulatory dendritic cells. Subset described: CD45RO+ memory T cells. The TCR originated in a human donor in good health. The CDR3 DNA reads TGTGCCAGCAGTTACTCGAATCGACAGGACTATGGCTACACCTTC. This encodes CASSYSNRQDYGYTF.